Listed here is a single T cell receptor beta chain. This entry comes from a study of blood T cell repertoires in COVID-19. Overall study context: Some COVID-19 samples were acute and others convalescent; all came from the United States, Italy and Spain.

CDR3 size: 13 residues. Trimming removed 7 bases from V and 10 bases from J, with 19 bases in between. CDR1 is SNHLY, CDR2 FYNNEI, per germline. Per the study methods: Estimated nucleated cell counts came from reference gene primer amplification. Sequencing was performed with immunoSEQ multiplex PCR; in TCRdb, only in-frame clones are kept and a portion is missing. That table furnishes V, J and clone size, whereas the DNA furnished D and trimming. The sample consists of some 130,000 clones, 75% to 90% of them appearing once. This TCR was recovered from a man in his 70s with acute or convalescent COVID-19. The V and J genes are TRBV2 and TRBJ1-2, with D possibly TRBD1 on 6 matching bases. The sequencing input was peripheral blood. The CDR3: CASKRTVGDTYTF. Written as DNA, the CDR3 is TGTGCCAGCAAGAGGACTGTGGGGGACACCTACACCTTC.